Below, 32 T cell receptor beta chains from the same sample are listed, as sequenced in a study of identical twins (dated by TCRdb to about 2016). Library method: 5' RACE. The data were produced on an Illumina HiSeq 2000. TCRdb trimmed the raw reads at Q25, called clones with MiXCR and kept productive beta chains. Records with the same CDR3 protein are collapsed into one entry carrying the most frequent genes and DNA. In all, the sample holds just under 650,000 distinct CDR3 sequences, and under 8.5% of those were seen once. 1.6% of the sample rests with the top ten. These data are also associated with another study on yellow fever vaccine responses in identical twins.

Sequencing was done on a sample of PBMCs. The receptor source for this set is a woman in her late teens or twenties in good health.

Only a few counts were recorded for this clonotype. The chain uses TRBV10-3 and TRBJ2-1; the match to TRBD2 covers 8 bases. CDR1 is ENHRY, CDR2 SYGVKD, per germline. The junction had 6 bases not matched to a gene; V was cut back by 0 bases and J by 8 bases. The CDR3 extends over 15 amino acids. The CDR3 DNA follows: TGTGCCATCAGTGAGTCAGTTCGGGGGGGCCATGAGCAGTTCTTC. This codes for CAISESVRGGHEQFF.

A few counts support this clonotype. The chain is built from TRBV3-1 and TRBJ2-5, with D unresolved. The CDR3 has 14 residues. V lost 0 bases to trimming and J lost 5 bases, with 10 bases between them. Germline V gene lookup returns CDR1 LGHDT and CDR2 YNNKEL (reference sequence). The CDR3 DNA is TGTGCCAGCAGCCAAGAGGCAGCCGGGGAGACCCAGTACTTC. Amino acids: CASSQEAAGETQYF.

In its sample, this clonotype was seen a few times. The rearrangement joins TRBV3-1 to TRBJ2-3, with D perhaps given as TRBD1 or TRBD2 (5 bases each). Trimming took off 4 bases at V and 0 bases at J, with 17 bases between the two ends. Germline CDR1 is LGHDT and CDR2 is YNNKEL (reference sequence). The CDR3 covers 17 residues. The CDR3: CASSLRRDGASTDTQYF. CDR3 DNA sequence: TGTGCCAGCAGCCTAAGACGGGACGGAGCTAGCACAGATACGCAGTATTTT.

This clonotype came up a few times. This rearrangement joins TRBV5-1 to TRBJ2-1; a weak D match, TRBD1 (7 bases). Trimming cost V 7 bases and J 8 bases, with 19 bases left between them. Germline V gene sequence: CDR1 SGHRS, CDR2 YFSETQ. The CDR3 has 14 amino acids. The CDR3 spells CASGMTGTRDEQFF. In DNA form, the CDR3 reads TGCGCCAGCGGTATGACAGGGACTCGGGATGAGCAGTTCTTC.

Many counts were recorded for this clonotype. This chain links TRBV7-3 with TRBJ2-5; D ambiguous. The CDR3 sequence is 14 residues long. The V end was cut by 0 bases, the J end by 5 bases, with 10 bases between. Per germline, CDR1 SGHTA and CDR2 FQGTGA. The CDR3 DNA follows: TGTGCCAGCAGCTTAACCCCCGGGTTGGAGACCCAGTACTTC. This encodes CASSLTPGLETQYF. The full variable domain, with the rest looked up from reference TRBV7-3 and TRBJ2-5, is GAGVSQTPSNKVTEKGKYVELRCDPISGHTALYWYRQSLGQGPEFLIYFQGTGAADDSGLPNDRFFAVRPEGSVSTLKIQRTERGDSAVYLCASSLTPGLETQYFGPGTRLLVL.

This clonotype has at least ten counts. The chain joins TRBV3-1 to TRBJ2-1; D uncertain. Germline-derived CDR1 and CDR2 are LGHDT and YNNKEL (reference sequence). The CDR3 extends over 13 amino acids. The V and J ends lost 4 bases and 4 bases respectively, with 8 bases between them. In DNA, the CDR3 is TGTGCCAGCAGCCTTCGAATTTACAATGAGCAGTTCTTC. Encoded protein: CASSLRIYNEQFF.

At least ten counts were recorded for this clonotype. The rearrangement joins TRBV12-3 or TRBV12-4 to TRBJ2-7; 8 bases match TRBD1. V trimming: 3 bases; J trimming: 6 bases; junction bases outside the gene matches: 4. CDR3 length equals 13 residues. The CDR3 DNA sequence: TGTGCCAGCAGTTTCCTAGGGACAGGCGAGCAGTACTTC. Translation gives CASSFLGTGEQYF.

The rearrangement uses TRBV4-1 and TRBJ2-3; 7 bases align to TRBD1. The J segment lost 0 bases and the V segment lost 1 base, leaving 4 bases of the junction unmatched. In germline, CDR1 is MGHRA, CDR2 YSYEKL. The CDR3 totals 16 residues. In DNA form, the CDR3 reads TGCGCCAGCAGCCAAGTCGGGACAGTGAGCACAGATACGCAGTATTTT. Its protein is CASSQVGTVSTDTQYF.

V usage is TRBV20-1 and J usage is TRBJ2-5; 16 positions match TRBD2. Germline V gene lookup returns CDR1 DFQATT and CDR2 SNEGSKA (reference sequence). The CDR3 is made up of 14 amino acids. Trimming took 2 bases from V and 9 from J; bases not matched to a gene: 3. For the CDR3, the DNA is TGCAGTGCTAGACAAGGGACTAGCGGGGGGGCCCAGTACTTC. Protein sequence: CSARQGTSGGAQYF.

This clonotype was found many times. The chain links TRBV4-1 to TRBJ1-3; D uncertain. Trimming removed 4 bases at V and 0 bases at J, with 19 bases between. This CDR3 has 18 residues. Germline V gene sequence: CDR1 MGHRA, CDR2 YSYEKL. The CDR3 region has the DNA TGCGCCAGCAGCCTACAAATGGGAGGAGGTTTCTCTGGAAACACCATATATTTT. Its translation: CASSLQMGGGFSGNTIYF.

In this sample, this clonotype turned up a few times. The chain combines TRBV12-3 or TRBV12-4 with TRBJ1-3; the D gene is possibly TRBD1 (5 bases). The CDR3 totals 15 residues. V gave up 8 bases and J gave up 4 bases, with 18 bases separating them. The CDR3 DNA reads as TGTGCCAGCCGCCCCCAGGGCTCAGGGGGAAACACCATATATTTT. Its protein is CASRPQGSGGNTIYF.

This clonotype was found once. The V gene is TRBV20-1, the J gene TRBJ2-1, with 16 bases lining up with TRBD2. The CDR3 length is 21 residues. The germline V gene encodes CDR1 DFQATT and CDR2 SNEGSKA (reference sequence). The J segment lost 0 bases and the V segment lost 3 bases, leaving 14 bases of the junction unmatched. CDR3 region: CSASPRSGLAGGRSSYNEQFF. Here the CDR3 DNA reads TGCAGTGCTAGCCCCCGCTCGGGACTAGCGGGAGGGCGGAGCTCCTACAATGAGCAGTTCTTC.

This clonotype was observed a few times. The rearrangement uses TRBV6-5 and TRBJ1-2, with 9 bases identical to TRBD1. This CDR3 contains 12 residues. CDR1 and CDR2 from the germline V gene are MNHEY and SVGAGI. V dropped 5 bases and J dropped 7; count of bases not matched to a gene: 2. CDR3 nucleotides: TGTGCCAGCAGTAGGGACAGGGCTGGCTACACCTTC. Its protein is CASSRDRAGYTF.

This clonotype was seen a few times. DNA for the CDR3: TGCGCCAGCTCCCCCCCGGGACTAGCGAACCACGAGCAGTACTTC. This encodes CASSPPGLANHEQYF. The chain carries TRBV5-1 and TRBJ2-7, with TRBD2 identical over 10 bases. CDR3 size: 15 residues. The V gene's germline CDR1 is SGHRS and CDR2 YFSETQ. V dropped 7 bases and J dropped 5; count of bases not matched to a gene: 12.

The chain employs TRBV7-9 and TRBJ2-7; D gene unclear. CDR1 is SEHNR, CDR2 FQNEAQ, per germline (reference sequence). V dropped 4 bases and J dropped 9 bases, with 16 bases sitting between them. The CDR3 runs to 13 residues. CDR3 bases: TGTGCCAGCAGCTCAGGACGTTTCACGGGGCAGTACTTC. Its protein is CASSSGRFTGQYF. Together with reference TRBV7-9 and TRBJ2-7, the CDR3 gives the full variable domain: DTGVSQNPRHKITKRGQNVTFRCDPISEHNRLYWYRQTLGQGPEFLTYFQNEAQLEKSRLLSDRFSAERPKGSFSTLEIQRTEQGDSAMYLCASSSGRFTGQYFGPGTRLTVT.

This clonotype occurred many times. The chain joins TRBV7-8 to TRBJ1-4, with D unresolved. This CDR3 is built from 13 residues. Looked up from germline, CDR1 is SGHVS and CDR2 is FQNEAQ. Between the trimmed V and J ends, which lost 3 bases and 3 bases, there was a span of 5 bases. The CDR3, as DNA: TGTGCCAGCAGCTTTGGGGCTAATGAAAAACTGTTTTTT. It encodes CASSFGANEKLFF.

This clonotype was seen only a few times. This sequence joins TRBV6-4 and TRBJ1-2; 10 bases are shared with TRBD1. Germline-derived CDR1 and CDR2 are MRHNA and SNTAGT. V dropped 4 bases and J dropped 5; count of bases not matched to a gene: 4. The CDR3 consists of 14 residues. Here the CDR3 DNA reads TGTGCCAGCAGTGCGGACAGGGGGGTATATGGCTACACCTTC. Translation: CASSADRGVYGYTF.

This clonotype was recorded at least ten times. This CDR3 is CASRKSGQGTDTQYF. The CDR3 DNA follows: TGTGCCAGCAGGAAATCGGGACAGGGCACAGATACGCAGTATTTT. The genes are TRBV12-3 or TRBV12-4 and TRBJ2-3; 8 positions agree with TRBD1. Trimming at V came to 6 bases and at J to 1 base, leaving 6 bases not matched to a gene. This CDR3 region has 15 residues.

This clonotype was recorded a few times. CDR3 region: CASSQGVYSNQPQHF. CDR3 coding DNA: TGTGCCAGCAGCCAAGGTGTTTATAGCAATCAGCCCCAGCATTTT. The chain carries TRBV3-1 and TRBJ1-5; no reliable D call. The CDR3 extends over 15 amino acids. The V end was cut by 1 base, the J end by 0 bases, with 7 bases between. The germline CDR1 and CDR2 sequences are LGHDT and YNNKEL (reference sequence).

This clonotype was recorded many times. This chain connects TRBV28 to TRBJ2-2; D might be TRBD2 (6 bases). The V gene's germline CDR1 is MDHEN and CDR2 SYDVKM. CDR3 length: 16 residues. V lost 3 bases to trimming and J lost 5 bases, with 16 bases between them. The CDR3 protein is CASSFPQGGGTGELFF. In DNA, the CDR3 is TGTGCCAGCAGTTTCCCCCAGGGAGGAGGGACCGGGGAGCTGTTTTTT.

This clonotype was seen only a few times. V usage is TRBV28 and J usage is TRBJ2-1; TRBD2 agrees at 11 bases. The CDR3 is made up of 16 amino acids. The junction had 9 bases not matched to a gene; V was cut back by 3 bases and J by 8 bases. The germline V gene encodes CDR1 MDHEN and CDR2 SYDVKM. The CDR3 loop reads CASSFPLAGGLDEQFF. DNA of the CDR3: TGTGCCAGCAGTTTCCCCTTAGCGGGAGGGCTGGATGAGCAGTTCTTC. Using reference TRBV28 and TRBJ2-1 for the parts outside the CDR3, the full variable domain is DVKVTQSSRYLVKRTGEKVFLECVQDMDHENMFWYRQDPGLGLRLIYFSYDVKMKEKGDIPEGYSVSREKKERFSLILESASTNQTSMYLCASSFPLAGGLDEQFFGPGTRLTVL.

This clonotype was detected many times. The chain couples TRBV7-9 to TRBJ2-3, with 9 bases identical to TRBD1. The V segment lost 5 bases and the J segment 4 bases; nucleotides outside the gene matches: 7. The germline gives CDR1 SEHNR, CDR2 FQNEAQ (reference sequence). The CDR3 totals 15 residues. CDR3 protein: CASSPRDRVADTQYF. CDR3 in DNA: TGTGCCAGCAGCCCACGGGACAGGGTAGCAGATACGCAGTATTTT.

The CDR3 sequence: CASSYSRSQGQRPSYEQYF. CDR3 in DNA: TGTGCCAGCAGTTACTCGAGATCTCAGGGCCAGCGACCTTCCTACGAGCAGTACTTC. The V call is TRBV6-5, the J call TRBJ2-7, with D perhaps matching TRBD1 (5 bases). Germline CDR1 reads MNHEY; CDR2 reads SVGAGI. The length of the CDR3 is 19 residues. The ends were cut back, 0 bases at V and 1 base at J, with 22 bases in the middle.

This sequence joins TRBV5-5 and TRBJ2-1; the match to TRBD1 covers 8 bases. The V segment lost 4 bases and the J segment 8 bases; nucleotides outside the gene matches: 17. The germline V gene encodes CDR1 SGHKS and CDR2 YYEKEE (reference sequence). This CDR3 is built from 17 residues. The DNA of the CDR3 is TGTGCCAGCAGCGCCCATCGCCCGGGACAGGCTGGGGATGAGCAGTTCTTC. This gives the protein CASSAHRPGQAGDEQFF.

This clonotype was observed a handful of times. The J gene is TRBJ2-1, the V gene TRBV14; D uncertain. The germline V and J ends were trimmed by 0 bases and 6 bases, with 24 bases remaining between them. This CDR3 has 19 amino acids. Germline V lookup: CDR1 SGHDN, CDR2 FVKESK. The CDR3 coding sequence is TGTGCCAGCAGCCAAGAAGCGTGGACCACCAAGTCCGGTTTCAATGAGCAGTTCTTC. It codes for CASSQEAWTTKSGFNEQFF.

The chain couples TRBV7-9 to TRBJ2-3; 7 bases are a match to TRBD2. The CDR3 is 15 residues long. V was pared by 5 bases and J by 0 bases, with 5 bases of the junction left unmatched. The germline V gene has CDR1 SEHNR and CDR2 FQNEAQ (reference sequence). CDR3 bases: TGTGCCAGCAGCCGACTAGCCCCCAGCACAGATACGCAGTATTTT. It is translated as CASSRLAPSTDTQYF. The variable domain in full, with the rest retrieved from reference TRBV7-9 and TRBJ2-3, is DTGVSQNPRHKITKRGQNVTFRCDPISEHNRLYWYRQTLGQGPEFLTYFQNEAQLEKSRLLSDRFSAERPKGSFSTLEIQRTEQGDSAMYLCASSRLAPSTDTQYFGPGTRLTVL.

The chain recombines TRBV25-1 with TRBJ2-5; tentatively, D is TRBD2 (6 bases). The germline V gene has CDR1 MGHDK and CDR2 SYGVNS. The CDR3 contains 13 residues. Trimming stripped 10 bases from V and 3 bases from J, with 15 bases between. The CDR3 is CATRSPGEETQYF. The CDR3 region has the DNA TGTGCCACCCGATCTCCGGGGGAAGAGACCCAGTACTTC.

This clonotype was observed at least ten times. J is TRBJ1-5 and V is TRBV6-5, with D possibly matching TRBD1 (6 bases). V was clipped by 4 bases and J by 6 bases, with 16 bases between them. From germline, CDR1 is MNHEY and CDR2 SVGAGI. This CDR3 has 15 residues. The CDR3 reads CASSSTTMGAQPQHF. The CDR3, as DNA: TGTGCCAGCAGTTCGACAACAATGGGGGCTCAGCCCCAGCATTTT.

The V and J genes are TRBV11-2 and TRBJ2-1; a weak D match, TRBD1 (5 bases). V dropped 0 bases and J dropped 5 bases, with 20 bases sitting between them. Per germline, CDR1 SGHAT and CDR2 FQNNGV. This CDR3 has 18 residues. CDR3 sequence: CASSLEGFFRGGHNEQFF. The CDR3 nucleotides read TGTGCCAGCAGCTTAGAGGGGTTTTTTAGGGGCGGCCACAATGAGCAGTTCTTC.

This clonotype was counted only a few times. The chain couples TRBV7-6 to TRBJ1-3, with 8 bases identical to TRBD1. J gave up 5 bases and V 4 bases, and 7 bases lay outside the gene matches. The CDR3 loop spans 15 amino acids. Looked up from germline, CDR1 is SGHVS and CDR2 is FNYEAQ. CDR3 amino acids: CASSSEDRVRNTIYF. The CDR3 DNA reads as TGTGCCAGCAGCTCAGAGGACAGGGTTAGAAACACCATATATTTT.

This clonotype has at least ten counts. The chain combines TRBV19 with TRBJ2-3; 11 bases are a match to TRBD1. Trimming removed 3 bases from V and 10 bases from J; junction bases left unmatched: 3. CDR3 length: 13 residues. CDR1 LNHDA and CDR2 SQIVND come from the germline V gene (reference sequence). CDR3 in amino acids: CASSIGTGGPQYF. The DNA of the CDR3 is TGTGCCAGTAGTATCGGGACAGGGGGTCCGCAGTATTTT.

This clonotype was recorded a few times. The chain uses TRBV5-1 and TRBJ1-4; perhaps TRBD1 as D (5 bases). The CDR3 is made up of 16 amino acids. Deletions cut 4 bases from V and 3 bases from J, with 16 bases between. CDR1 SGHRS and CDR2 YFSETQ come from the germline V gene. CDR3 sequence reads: CASSTDRQGPNEKLFF. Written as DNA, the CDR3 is TGCGCCAGCAGCACCGACCGGCAGGGCCCTAATGAAAAACTGTTTTTT.